Following are 8 T cell receptor beta chains from one sample sequenced in a study of cytomegalovirus exposure and HLA in healthy donors. Amplification used 60 Vbeta primers and 13 Jbeta primers. The repertoire was sequenced with immunoSEQ multiplex PCR; TCRdb's copy has only in-frame clones and lacks some. Among about 90,000 clones, about two thirds were seen once, and the ten largest hold about 5%. Sequencing was performed on PBMCs. Source of these receptors: a woman aged 30 to 39 in good health and CMV-seropositive.

The chain links TRBV30 to TRBJ1-2; possibly TRBD1 for D (6 bases). Germline CDR1 and CDR2: GTSNPN and SVGIG (reference sequence). V gave up 2 bases and J gave up 6 bases, with 16 bases separating them. This CDR3 has 14 residues. The CDR3 DNA sequence: TGTGCCTGGAGTATTATGACAGGACTTCATGGCTACACCTTC. It encodes CAWSIMTGLHGYTF. The full variable domain, in which reference TRBV30 and TRBJ1-2 provide the parts outside the CDR3, is SQTIHQWPATLVQPVGSPLSLECTVEGTSNPNLYWYRQAAGRGLQLLFYSVGIGQISSEVPQNLSASRPQDRQFILSSKKLLLSDSGFYLCAWSIMTGLHGYTFGSGTRLTVV.

The gene calls are TRBV5-1 and TRBJ2-2; 9 bases fit TRBD1. The trim removed 4 bases at V and 8 bases at J, leaving 12 bases unmatched. CDR1 is SGHRS and CDR2 is YFSETQ in the germline V gene. CDR3 size: 16 residues. Here the CDR3 reads CASSPMGQGGPGELFF. The CDR3 region has the DNA TGCGCCAGCAGCCCAATGGGACAGGGTGGACCTGGGGAGCTGTTTTTT.

CDR3 residues: CAISRGVTDTQYF. In DNA form, the CDR3 reads TGTGCCATCTCCCGGGGGGTCACAGATACGCAGTATTTT. V usage is TRBV6-6 and J usage is TRBJ2-3, with 7 bases aligning to TRBD2. CDR3 size: 13 residues. V gave up 10 bases and J gave up 2 bases; unmatched junction bases: 6. Germline lookup yields CDR1 MNHNY and CDR2 SVGAGI (reference sequence).

The chain links TRBV27 to TRBJ2-2; TRBD2 might be the D (6 bases). Trimming removed 1 base at V and 6 bases at J, with 21 bases between. CDR1 and CDR2 (germline): MNHEY, SMNVEV (reference sequence). The CDR3 loop spans 18 amino acids. The CDR3 spells CASSLYFLEGWDAGELFF. Here the CDR3 DNA reads TGTGCCAGCAGTTTATATTTCTTGGAGGGTTGGGATGCCGGGGAGCTGTTTTTT.

This clone was seen just once. An end of the junction differs from the germline gene, which may be a read error. The chain uses TRBV18 and TRBJ2-2; TRBD1 might be the D (6 bases). This CDR3 region has 17 residues. Per the germline V gene, CDR1 is KGHSH and CDR2 is LQKENI. CDR3 nucleotide sequence: TGTGCCAGCTCCCCACTTCTGGGGGCCCATGGCACCGGGGAGCTGTTTTTT. This codes for CASSPLLGAHGTGELFF.

The chain has TRBV27 and TRBJ1-6, with TRBD1 matching 7 bases. The V gene end was trimmed by 8 bases and the J gene end by 9 bases; junction bases not matched to a gene: 10. Germline V CDR1 and CDR2: MNHEY, SMNVEV (reference sequence). This CDR3 is built from 14 residues. Here the CDR3 DNA reads TGTGCCAGCTCCCTCCGGGACAGCGCTTCACCCCTCCACTTT. Translating it yields CASSLRDSASPLHF.

This clone was seen more than once but under ten times. CDR3: CAWSESTQYF. The CDR3, as DNA: TGTGCCTGGAGTGAGAGTACGCAGTATTTT. This chain joins TRBV30 and TRBJ2-3; D ambiguous. In germline, CDR1 is GTSNPN, CDR2 SVGIG (reference sequence). This CDR3 has 10 residues. The germline V and J ends were trimmed by 1 base and 8 bases, with 4 bases remaining between them.

The CDR3 DNA is TGTGCCAGCAGCGCAGGACTAGCGGGAGCCAATGAGCAGTTCTTC. Protein sequence: CASSAGLAGANEQFF. The chain employs TRBV7-2 and TRBJ2-1; 13 bases map to TRBD2. The CDR3 covers 15 residues. Germline lookup yields CDR1 SGHTA and CDR2 FQGNSA. The trim removed 5 bases at V and 6 bases at J, leaving 4 bases unmatched.